This is a list of T cell receptor beta chains from one sample in a study of radiotherapy plus CTLA-4 blockade in lung cancer. Profiling relied on immunoSEQ multiplex PCR, and the TCRdb table lists in-frame clones only, not all of them. Among roughly 59,000 clones listed, around three quarters were seen once. Sequenced here: peripheral blood, sampled from a patient treated with radiotherapy plus ipilimumab. The receptors here all came from a human donor with non-small cell lung cancer whose response to radiotherapy plus ipilimumab could not be evaluated. CDR3s include the opening cysteine and the closing phenylalanine or tryptophan. D genes are given only for firm matches. Clone size is not always given. Where it is, it says once, few, many or a class for expanded clones.

>TRBV6-5|TRBJ1-1|TRBD1|few
TGTGCCAGCAGCCAGGGGGAGAACACTGAAGCTTTCTTT
CASSQGENTEAFF
>TRBV7-3|TRBJ2-2|TRBD2|.
TGTGCCAGCAGCCTGAGAGCGGGATTGGTCAGGACCGGGGAGCTGTTTTTT
CASSLRAGLVRTGELFF
>TRBV10-3|TRBJ1-3|TRBD1|few
TGTGCCATCAGTGAGCACGGGACAGGGGGATCTGGAAACACCATATATTTT
CAISEHGTGGSGNTIYF
>TRBV18|TRBJ2-3|TRBD1|.
TGTGCCAGCTCACCAAGGCAGGCAGCAGGGGGCTTCACAGATACGCAGTATTTT
CASSPRQAAGGFTDTQYF
>TRBV14|TRBJ1-1|.|few
TGTGCCAGCAGCCAAACGGTCACTGAAGCTTTCTTT
CASSQTVTEAFF
>TRBV27|TRBJ2-7|TRBD1|.
TGTGCCAGCAGTTCTCGATTGGCGACAGGGGCCTACGAGCAGTACTTC
CASSSRLATGAYEQYF
>TRBV9|TRBJ1-2|.|.
TGTGCCAGCACTCCTGGGCTCCTCTATGGCTACACCTTC
CASTPGLLYGYTF
>TRBV18|TRBJ1-2|.|.
TGTGCCAGCTCGCTGCAGGGGAACGGCTACACCTTC
CASSLQGNGYTF
>TRBV7-9|TRBJ1-1|.|.
TGTGCCAGCAGACCCCTGGAGCTTGAAGCTTTCTTT
CASRPLELEAFF
>TRBV7-9|TRBJ2-5|.|.
TGTGCCAGCAGCCTTCTTAGAAACCAAGAGACCCAGTACTTC
CASSLLRNQETQYF
>TRBV19|TRBJ1-4|.|once
TGTGCCAGTAGTATTATGGGCCAGACTAATGAAAAACTGTTTTTT
CASSIMGQTNEKLFF
>TRBV7-2|TRBJ2-2|TRBD1|few
TGTGCCAGCAGCTTAGCCTTCGGGACAGGGAACACCGGGGAGCTGTTTTTT
CASSLAFGTGNTGELFF
>TRBV30|TRBJ2-1|TRBD2|.
TGTGCCTGGAGTGGGAAGCGGGAGTTCAATGAGCAGTTCTTC
CAWSGKREFNEQFF
>TRBV5-4|TRBJ2-1|.|.
TGTGCCAGCAGCTTGGGGGCAGGGGTCCATGAGCAGTTCTTC
CASSLGAGVHEQFF
>TRBV6-5|TRBJ1-5|.|.
TGTGCCAGCAGTTACTACCCCGGGTCTTATCAGCCCCAGCATTTT
CASSYYPGSYQPQHF